One T cell receptor beta chain is described in this entry. This clonotype turned up a few times. No cognate antigen has been identified for it. The input lacks base qualities; no much larger clone sits a single base away. Receptor amplification or capture employed PCR. Data came from an Illumina HiSeq 2500. TCR library preparation used molecular barcoding, with unique molecular identifiers applied to normalize quantification of the TCRbeta repertoire. TCRdb ran its own pipeline on the public reads, namely fastp trimming at Q25 and MiXCR clone calling, and kept in-frame beta chains. Identical CDR3 protein sequences are pooled into one entry, listed with their most common genes and DNA. The sample data list approximately 350,000 distinct CDR3 sequences, and around 10% of these were observed just once. Clones ranked in the top ten supply 2.4% of the sample. These data come from a study of T-cell reconstitution after alpha-beta-depleted transplantation in children (dated by TCRdb to about 2016). For the wider study: Using TCR repertoire profiling, the study quantitatively followed how T-cell immune reconstitution unfolded in children after TCRalphabeta/CD19-depleted allogeneic hematopoietic cell transplantation.

CDR1 and CDR2 are read off the germline V gene (reference sequence) as DFQATT and SNEGSKA. The CDR3 has 13 amino acids, counting the end cysteine and phenylalanine. The DNA shown is the 39-base CDR3, in frame from base 1. V is reduced by 5 bases and J by 2 bases, leaving a spacing of 12 bases between them. The chain is encoded by TRBV20-1 joined to TRBJ2-5, with TRBD2 as a weak D call on 5 bases. Sequenced here: PBMCs from the stem cell graft donor, sampled from the stem cell graft. This TCR came from a human donor who donated a stem cell graft to a child with acute lymphoblastic leukemia. The CDR3 sequence is CSAPLRGQETQYF. The nucleotide sequence reads as follows: TGCAGTGCTCCTCTACGGGGACAAGAGACCCAGTACTTC.